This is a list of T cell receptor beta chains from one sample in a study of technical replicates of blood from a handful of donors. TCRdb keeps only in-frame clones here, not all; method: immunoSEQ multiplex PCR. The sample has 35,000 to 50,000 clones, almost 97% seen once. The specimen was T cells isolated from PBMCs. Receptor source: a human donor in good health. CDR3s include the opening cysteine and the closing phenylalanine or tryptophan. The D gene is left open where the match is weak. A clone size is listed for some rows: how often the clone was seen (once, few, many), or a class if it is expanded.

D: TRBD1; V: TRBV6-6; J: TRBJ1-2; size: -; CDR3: CASSLGQGAVNYGYTF; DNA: TGTGCCAGCAGTCTGGGACAGGGGGCGGTAAACTATGGCTACACCTTC
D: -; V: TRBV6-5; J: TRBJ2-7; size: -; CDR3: CASSPTGTNYYEQYF; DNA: TGTGCCAGCAGTCCTACCGGGACAAACTACTACGAGCAGTACTTC
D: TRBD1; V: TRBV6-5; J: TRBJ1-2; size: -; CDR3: CASSLGQGAYGYTF; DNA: TGTGCCAGCAGCCTGGGACAGGGGGCCTATGGCTACACCTTC
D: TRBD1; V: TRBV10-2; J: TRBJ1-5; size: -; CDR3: CASSVGTGIQPQHF; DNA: TGCGCCAGCAGTGTCGGGACAGGGATCCAGCCCCAGCATTTT
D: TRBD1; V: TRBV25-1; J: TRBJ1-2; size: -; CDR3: CASSTRQGKGYTF; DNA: TGTGCCAGCAGTACCCGACAGGGTAAAGGCTACACCTTC
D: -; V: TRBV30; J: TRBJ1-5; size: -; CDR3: CAWSPLNQPQHF; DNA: TGTGCCTGGAGTCCTCTAAATCAGCCCCAGCATTTT
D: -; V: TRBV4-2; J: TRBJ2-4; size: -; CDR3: CASSQAARQSGHIQYF; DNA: TGTGCCAGCAGCCAAGCTGCGCGACAGAGTGGACACATTCAGTACTTC
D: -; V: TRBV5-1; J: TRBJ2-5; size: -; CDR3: CASSLVYGGETQYF; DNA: TGCGCCAGCAGCTTGGTCTACGGCGGAGAGACCCAGTACTTC
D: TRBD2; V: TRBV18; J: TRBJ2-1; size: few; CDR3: CASSPGLAGFNEQFF; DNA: TGTGCCAGCTCACCGGGACTAGCGGGGTTTAATGAGCAGTTCTTC
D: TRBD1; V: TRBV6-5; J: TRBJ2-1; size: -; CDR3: CASSRQGPLYNEQFF; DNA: TGTGCCAGCAGTAGACAGGGACCTTTGTACAATGAGCAGTTCTTC
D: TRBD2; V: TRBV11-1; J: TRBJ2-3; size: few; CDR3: CASSPGTSGHTDTQYF; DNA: TGTGCCAGCAGCCCCGGGACTAGCGGGCACACAGATACGCAGTATTTT
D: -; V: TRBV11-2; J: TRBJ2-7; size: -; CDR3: CASSLVHEQYF; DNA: TGTGCCAGCAGCTTAGTACATGAGCAGTACTTC
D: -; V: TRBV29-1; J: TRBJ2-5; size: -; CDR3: CSAQPQGPETQYF; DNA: TGCAGCGCCCAACCCCAGGGGCCGGAGACCCAGTACTTC
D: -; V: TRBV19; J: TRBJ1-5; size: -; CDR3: CASSILPGRQPQHF; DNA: TGTGCCAGTAGTATCCTCCCCGGTCGGCAGCCCCAGCATTTT
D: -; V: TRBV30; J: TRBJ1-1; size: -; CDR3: CAWSGWMGHQNTEAFF; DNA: TGTGCCTGGAGTGGGTGGATGGGACACCAGAACACTGAAGCTTTCTTT
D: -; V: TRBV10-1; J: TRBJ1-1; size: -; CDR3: CASSVDSNRRNTEAFF; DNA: TGCGCCAGCAGTGTAGACAGTAACCGAAGGAACACTGAAGCTTTCTTT
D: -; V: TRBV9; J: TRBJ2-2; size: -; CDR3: CASMGLGELFF; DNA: TGTGCCAGCATGGGACTCGGGGAGCTGTTTTTT
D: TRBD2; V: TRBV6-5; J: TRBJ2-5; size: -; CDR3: CASRPGGLETQYF; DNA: TGTGCCAGCAGACCGGGGGGTTTGGAGACCCAGTACTTC
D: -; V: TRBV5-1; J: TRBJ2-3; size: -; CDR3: CASSPWVADTDTQYF; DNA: TGCGCCAGCAGCCCCTGGGTAGCAGACACAGATACGCAGTATTTT
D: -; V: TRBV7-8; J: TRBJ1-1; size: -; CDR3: CASSSLFREAFF; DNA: TGTGCCAGCAGCTCTCTCTTCCGTGAAGCTTTCTTT
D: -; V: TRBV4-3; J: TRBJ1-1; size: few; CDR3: CASSQDRAHTEAFF; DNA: TGCGCCAGCAGCCAAGACAGGGCTCACACTGAAGCTTTCTTT
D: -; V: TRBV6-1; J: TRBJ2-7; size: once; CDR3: CASREDGAPYEQYF; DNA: TGTGCCAGCAGGGAGGACGGTGCACCCTACGAGCAGTACTTC
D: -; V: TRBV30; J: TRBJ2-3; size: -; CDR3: CAWSVGGGTDTQYF; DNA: TGTGCCTGGAGTGTCGGCGGGGGCACAGATACGCAGTATTTT
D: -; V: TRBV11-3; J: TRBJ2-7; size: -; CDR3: CASSFISYEQYF; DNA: TGTGCCAGCAGCTTCATCTCCTACGAGCAGTACTTC
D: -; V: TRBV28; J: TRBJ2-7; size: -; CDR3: CATLGRSEQYF; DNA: TGTGCCACCCTTGGGAGGAGCGAGCAGTACTTC
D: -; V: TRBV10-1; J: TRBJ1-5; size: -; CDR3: CASTRRGSQPQHF; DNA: TGCGCCAGCACACGCAGGGGAAGTCAGCCCCAGCATTTT